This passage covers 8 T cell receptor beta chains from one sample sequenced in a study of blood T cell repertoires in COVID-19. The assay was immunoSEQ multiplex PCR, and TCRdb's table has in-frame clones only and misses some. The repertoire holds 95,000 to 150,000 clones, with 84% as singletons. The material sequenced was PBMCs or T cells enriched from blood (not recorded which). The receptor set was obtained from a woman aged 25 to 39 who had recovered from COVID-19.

Here the CDR3 reads CASSQQIAGDDNEQFF. In DNA form, the CDR3 reads TGCGCCAGCAGCCAACAAATAGCGGGGGACGACAATGAGCAGTTCTTC. The chain couples TRBV4-1 to TRBJ2-1, with 9 bases that match TRBD2. The germline V gene has CDR1 MGHRA and CDR2 YSYEKL. This CDR3 is 16 amino acids long. Trimming removed 2 bases from V and 5 bases from J; junction bases left unmatched: 7.

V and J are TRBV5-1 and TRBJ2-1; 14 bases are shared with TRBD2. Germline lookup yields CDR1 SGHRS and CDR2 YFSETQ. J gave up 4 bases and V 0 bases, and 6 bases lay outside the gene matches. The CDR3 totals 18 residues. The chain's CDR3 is CASSLGGLAGDWYNEQFF. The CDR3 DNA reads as TGCGCCAGCAGCTTGGGGGGACTAGCGGGAGATTGGTACAATGAGCAGTTCTTC.

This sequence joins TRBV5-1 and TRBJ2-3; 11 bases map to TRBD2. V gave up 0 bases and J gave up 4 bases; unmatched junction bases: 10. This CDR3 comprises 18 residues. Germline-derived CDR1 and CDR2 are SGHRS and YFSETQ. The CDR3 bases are TGCGCCAGCAGCTTGGGCCTGGGTAGCGGGAGGGACGCAGATACGCAGTATTTT. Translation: CASSLGLGSGRDADTQYF.

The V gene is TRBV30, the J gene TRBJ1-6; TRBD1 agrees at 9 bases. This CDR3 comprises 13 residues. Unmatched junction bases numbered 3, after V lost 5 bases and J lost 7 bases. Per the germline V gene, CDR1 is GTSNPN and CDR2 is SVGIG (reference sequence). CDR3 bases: TGTGCCTGGGGGGGACAGGGAAATTCACCCCTCCACTTT. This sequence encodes CAWGGQGNSPLHF.

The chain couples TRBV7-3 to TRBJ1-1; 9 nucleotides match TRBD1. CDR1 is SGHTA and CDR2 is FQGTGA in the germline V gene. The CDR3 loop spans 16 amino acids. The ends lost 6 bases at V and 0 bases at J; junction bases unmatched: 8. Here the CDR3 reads CASRSGTGLMNTEAFF. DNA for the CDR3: TGTGCCAGCAGGTCCGGGACAGGGCTGATGAACACTGAAGCTTTCTTT.

As DNA, the CDR3 is TGTGCGTCGACTAGCGTTGCAGATACGCAGTATTTT. This sequence encodes CASTSVADTQYF. The chain has TRBV30 and TRBJ2-3, with 8 bases that match TRBD2. Looked up from germline, CDR1 is GTSNPN and CDR2 is SVGIG (reference sequence). The CDR3 covers 12 residues.

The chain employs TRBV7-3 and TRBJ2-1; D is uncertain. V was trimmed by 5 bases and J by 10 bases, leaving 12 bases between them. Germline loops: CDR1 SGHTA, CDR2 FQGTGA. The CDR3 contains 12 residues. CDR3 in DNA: TGTGCCAGCAGCCCAGGATTAGGAGAGCAGTTCTTC. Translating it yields CASSPGLGEQFF.

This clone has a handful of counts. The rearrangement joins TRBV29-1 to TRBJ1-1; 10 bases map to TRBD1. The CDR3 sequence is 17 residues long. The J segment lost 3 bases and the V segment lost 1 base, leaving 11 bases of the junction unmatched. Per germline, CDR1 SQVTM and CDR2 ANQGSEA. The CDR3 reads CSVEVPGTGVRDTEAFF. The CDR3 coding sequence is TGCAGCGTTGAAGTACCCGGGACAGGGGTGAGGGACACTGAAGCTTTCTTT. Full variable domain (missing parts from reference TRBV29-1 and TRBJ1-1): SAVISQKPSRDICQRGTSLTIQCQVDSQVTMMFWYRQQPGQSLTLIATANQGSEATYESGFVIDKFPISRPNLTFSTLTVSNMSPEDSSIYLCSVEVPGTGVRDTEAFFGQGTRLTVV.